This T cell receptor beta chain appears in the sequencing data of a study of response to subunit inactivated influenza vaccine. The CDR3 covers 15 residues. The V end was cut by 6 bases, the J end by 3 bases, with 18 bases between. TCRdb used MiXCR to reprocess the RT-PCR reads, holding one entry per CDR3 protein. The table has 500,000 to 650,000 distinct CDR3 sequences, approximately 7.7% seen once. A word on this clonotype: No antigen is known for it.

The study's findings and limits: Seasonal influenza vaccination, on each occasion, was suggested by the authors to recruit few new T cells.

The source is a man aged 50 to 75 who received an inactivated influenza vaccine. The starting material was PBMCs from blood, obtained approximately 25 months after vaccination. V is TRBV12-3 or TRBV12-4 and J is TRBJ2-7, with D tentatively TRBD1 (6 bases). The CDR3 loop is CASSLDRDNNYEQYF. CDR3 bases: TGTGCCAGCAGCCTAGACCGGGACAACAACTACGAGCAGTACTTC.